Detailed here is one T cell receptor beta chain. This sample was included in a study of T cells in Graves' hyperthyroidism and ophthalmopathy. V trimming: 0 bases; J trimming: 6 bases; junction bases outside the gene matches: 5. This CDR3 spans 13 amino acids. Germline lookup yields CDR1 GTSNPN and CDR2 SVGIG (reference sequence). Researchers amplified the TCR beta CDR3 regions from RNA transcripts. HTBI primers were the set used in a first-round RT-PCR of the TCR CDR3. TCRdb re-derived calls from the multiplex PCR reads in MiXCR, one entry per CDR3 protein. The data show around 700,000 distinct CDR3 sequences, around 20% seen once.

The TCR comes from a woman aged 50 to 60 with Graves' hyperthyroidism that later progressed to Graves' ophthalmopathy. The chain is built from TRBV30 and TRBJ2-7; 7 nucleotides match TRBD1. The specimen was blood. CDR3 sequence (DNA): TGTGCCTGGAGTGTTGACAGGGACGGCGAGCAGTACTTC. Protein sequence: CAWSVDRDGEQYF.